This T cell receptor (beta chain) is drawn from a study of siplizumab effects on memory and regulatory T cells. General observations from the study: Among sequences traceable to unstimulated CD4+ memory cells, alloreactive ones were significantly reduced by siplizumab. Apparently key alloresponse contributors, naive T cells also seemed more diverse than memory cells.

A note on this clone: Its antigen is not identified.

Here immunoSEQ multiplex PCR was the method, and the copy in TCRdb shows in-frame clones only, minus some. The sample contains some 90,000 clones, more than 80% of which appear only once. The germline gives CDR1 SGHNT, CDR2 YENEEA. The CDR3 totals 13 residues. Trimming stripped 1 base from V and 8 bases from J, with 11 bases between. This TCR came from a human donor in good health. Sequencing was carried out using CD4+ T cells sorted from blood. The chain uses TRBV11-3 and TRBJ1-2; D might be TRBD1 (5 bases). The CDR3 reads CASSLGQYIGYTF. The CDR3 coding sequence is TGTGCCAGCAGCTTAGGACAGTACATCGGCTACACCTTC.